Presented here are 23 T cell receptor beta chains from one specimen sequenced in a study of T cell repertoires in cytomegalovirus infection (dated by TCRdb to 2018 to 2020). This sample was sequenced with an Illumina HiSeq 1500. The raw public reads went through TCRdb reprocessing: fastp at Q25, MiXCR clone calling, in-frame beta chains kept. Identical CDR3 protein sequences are pooled into one entry, listed with their most common genes and DNA. In this sample the table shows approximately 500,000 distinct CDR3 sequences, 33% of which occur a single time. Roughly 17% of the sample belongs to the ten largest clones. The treatment or condition label for this specimen denotes: in vitro stimulation with specific CMV peptide epitopes to enrich CMV-specific T cells. These receptors are not linked to any known antigen. The starting material was cultured PBMCs, obtained from culture after CMV antigen stimulation. These receptors were collected from a human donor in good health (CMV status not recorded). Some clones in this sample may be carry-over from other donors' samples.

This clonotype appeared many times. This chain links TRBV7-8 with TRBJ1-1, with D uncertain. The germline gives CDR1 SGHVS, CDR2 FQNEAQ. This CDR3 spans 12 amino acids. V lost 5 bases and J 1 base, leaving 5 bases between the germline ends. CDR3 residues: CASSIPNTEAFF. In nucleotides, the CDR3 is TGTGCCAGCAGCATCCCGAACACTGAAGCTTTCTTT.

V usage is TRBV7-2 and J usage is TRBJ1-1; no clear D. Between the trimmed V and J ends, which lost 1 base and 9 bases, there was a span of 15 bases. CDR3 length: 14 residues. Germline loops: CDR1 SGHTA, CDR2 FQGNSA. The CDR3: CASSLGLTQRKAFF. The CDR3, as DNA: TGTGCCAGCAGCTTAGGTTTAACCCAAAGGAAAGCTTTCTTT.

This chain connects TRBV2 to TRBJ1-6; D is possibly TRBD1 (5 bases). Germline-derived CDR1 and CDR2 are SNHLY and FYNNEI. The CDR3 totals 15 residues. V was clipped by 10 bases and J by 10 bases, with 23 bases between them. CDR3 in DNA: TGTGCCACCTCTGAAGGGGAACCAGGTTGGTCACCCCTCCACTTT. It encodes CATSEGEPGWSPLHF.

This chain connects TRBV12-3 or TRBV12-4 to TRBJ2-2; D tentatively fits TRBD1 or TRBD2 (6 bases each). V lost 5 bases and J 6 bases, leaving 19 bases between the germline ends. CDR3 length equals 16 residues. This chain's CDR3 is CASSRRGQRVAGELFF. CDR3 DNA sequence: TGTGCCAGCAGTCGACGGGGGCAGAGAGTTGCCGGGGAGCTGTTTTTT.

The chain links TRBV2 to TRBJ1-5; D gene unclear. The CDR3 runs 15 residues. The germline V and J ends were trimmed by 8 bases and 5 bases, with 19 bases remaining between them. The germline V gene encodes CDR1 SNHLY and CDR2 FYNNEI. CDR3 protein: CASQPGFSADQPQHF. CDR3 coding DNA: TGTGCCAGCCAACCAGGATTCTCGGCCGATCAGCCCCAGCATTTT.

The chain joins TRBV11-2 to TRBJ2-1, with a tentative D call TRBD1 (5 bases). The CDR3 is made up of 14 amino acids. Germline V gives CDR1 SGHAT, CDR2 FQNNGV. V lost 4 bases and J 7 bases, leaving 14 bases between the germline ends. The CDR3 here is CASSSRVGANEQFF. In DNA form, the CDR3 reads TGTGCCAGCAGCTCCAGAGTTGGGGCAAATGAGCAGTTCTTC.

CDR3 loop: CASSLGRTGSYGELFF. In DNA form, the CDR3 reads TGTGCCAGCAGTTTAGGGAGGACAGGCTCTTATGGGGAGCTGTTTTTT. This chain connects TRBV12-3 or TRBV12-4 to TRBJ2-2; 7 nucleotides match TRBD1. V was clipped by 1 base and J by 8 bases; unmatched bases: 10. This CDR3 spans 16 amino acids.

This clonotype was counted at least ten times. This chain links TRBV6-2 or TRBV6-3 with TRBJ2-2; unclear D gene. The CDR3 sequence is 12 residues long. Germline lookup yields CDR1 MNHEY and CDR2 SVGEGT. V shed 6 bases and J shed 2 bases, with 4 bases lying between them. The CDR3 DNA follows: TGTGCCAGCAGGCGTAACACCGGGGAGCTGTTTTTT. This gives the protein CASRRNTGELFF.

This clonotype has more than one count but fewer than ten. This sequence joins TRBV11-3 and TRBJ1-1; 8 positions match TRBD1. CDR3 length: 14 amino acids. Per the germline V gene, CDR1 is SGHNT and CDR2 is YENEEA. The trim removed 1 base at V and 6 bases at J, leaving 4 bases unmatched. The CDR3 region has the DNA TGTGCCAGCAGCTTAGGGACAGGGTTAGCTGAAGCTTTCTTT. Translating gives CASSLGTGLAEAFF.

About this clonotype: Germline is not matched at one junction end, which may reflect a read error. The V call is TRBV7-4, the J call TRBJ1-4, with D possibly matching TRBD1 (5 bases). Per the germline V gene, CDR1 is SGHVT and CDR2 is SQSDAQ. This CDR3 contains 14 residues. CDR3 in amino acids: CARSSQGPNEKLFF. DNA for the CDR3: TGTGCCAGGAGCTCCCAGGGACCTAATGAAAAGCTGTTTTTT.

This clonotype has a handful of counts. V is TRBV5-1 and J is TRBJ2-3; no clear D. The V and J ends lost 4 bases and 2 bases respectively, with 11 bases between them. Germline V CDR1 and CDR2: SGHRS, YFSETQ. The CDR3 contains 14 residues. The CDR3 loop reads CASSMTISTDTQYF. For the CDR3, the DNA is TGCGCCAGCAGCATGACAATCTCCACAGATACGCAGTATTTT.

The V gene is TRBV23-1, the J gene TRBJ2-7; 13 nucleotides line up with TRBD2. TRBV23-1 is recorded as an ORF, its role being uncertain. The CDR3 is 17 amino acids. The trim removed 4 bases at V and 0 bases at J, leaving 6 bases unmatched. The CDR3 DNA reads TGCGCCAGCAGTCTCGGACTAGCGGGAGAGAGCTCCTACGAGCAGTACGTC. This gives the protein CASSLGLAGESSYEQYV.

This clonotype was picked up a small number of times. The gene calls are TRBV12-3 or TRBV12-4 and TRBJ2-2, with D perhaps matching TRBD1 (6 bases). CDR3 size: 16 residues. The ends were cut back, 3 bases at V and 5 bases at J, with 16 bases in the middle. CDR3 coding DNA: TGTGCCAGCAGTTTTTTGATGCTGAGGGGGACCGGGGAGCTGTTTTTT. This encodes CASSFLMLRGTGELFF.

In its sample, this clonotype was seen a few times. The chain recombines TRBV7-2 with TRBJ2-3; D gene unclear. Trimming cost V 5 bases and J 3 bases, with 15 bases left between them. CDR3 size: 15 residues. Germline CDR1 SGHTA, CDR2 FQGNSA. CDR3 sequence (DNA): TGTGCCAGCAGCCCACGAGCCCTGTTAACAGATACGCAGTATTTT. As protein: CASSPRALLTDTQYF.

This chain joins TRBV12-3 or TRBV12-4 and TRBJ2-6; TRBD1 aligns across 9 bases. J was trimmed by 2 bases and V by 6 bases; bases with no gene match: 5. This CDR3 is built from 16 residues. The DNA for the CDR3 is TGTGCCAGCAGGAAACAGGGGGCGACTGGGGCCAACGTCCTGACTTTC. This translates into CASRKQGATGANVLTF.

The chain carries TRBV6-2 or TRBV6-3 and TRBJ2-2, with TRBD1 matching over 9 bases. This CDR3 has 15 residues. Germline-derived CDR1 and CDR2 are MNHEY and SVGEGT. Germline trimming cut 6 bases from V and 3 bases from J; bases unmatched to any gene: 5. CDR3 amino acids: CASRMDRGYTGELFF. The CDR3 coding sequence is TGTGCCAGCAGGATGGACAGGGGCTACACCGGGGAGCTGTTTTTT.

This clonotype came up a few times. The J gene is TRBJ2-7, the V gene TRBV7-8, with D unclear. The germline gives CDR1 SGHVS, CDR2 FQNEAQ. The V and J ends lost 2 bases and 5 bases respectively, with 16 bases between them. The CDR3 covers 15 residues. Written as DNA, the CDR3 is TGTGCCAGCAGCTTACATCGGATTAGGCTCAACGAGCAGTACGTC. This sequence encodes CASSLHRIRLNEQYV.

Only a few counts were recorded for this clonotype. V and J are TRBV24-1 and TRBJ2-1, with a tentative D call TRBD1 (6 bases). The CDR3 covers 13 residues. V was shortened by 2 bases and J by 5 bases, with 6 bases between the two germline ends. The germline CDR1 and CDR2 sequences are KGHDR and SFDVKD. CDR3: CATSDWTDNEQFF. In DNA form, the CDR3 reads TGTGCCACCAGTGATTGGACAGACAATGAGCAGTTCTTC.

This clonotype is a singleton in its sample. The chain carries TRBV27 and TRBJ2-3; 7 bases agree with TRBD1. Trimming took 5 bases from V and 0 from J; bases not matched to a gene: 8. There are 16 residues in the CDR3. Germline CDR1 MNHEY, CDR2 SMNVEV (reference sequence). The CDR3 coding sequence is TGTGCCAGCAGTACTTCAACAGGGGACAGCACAGATACGCAGTATTTT. Its translation: CASSTSTGDSTDTQYF.

This rearrangement joins TRBV4-2 to TRBJ1-5, with D maybe TRBD1 (6 bases). CDR1 and CDR2 (germline): LGHNA, YNFKEQ. The CDR3 has 15 amino acids. V lost 1 base, J lost 4 bases, and 11 bases lay in between. The CDR3 nucleotides read TGTGCCAGCAGCCAAGGCGGGGACACAAATCAGCCCCAGCATTTT. Protein: CASSQGGDTNQPQHF.

The chain recombines TRBV20-1 with TRBJ2-1; maybe TRBD2 (5 bases). The CDR3 sequence is 13 residues long. From germline, CDR1 is DFQATT and CDR2 SNEGSKA (reference sequence). V was clipped by 5 bases and J by 4 bases, with 12 bases between them. As DNA, the CDR3 is TGCAGTGCTGGTTCCGGGGATTACAATGAGCAGTTCTTC. Translation: CSAGSGDYNEQFF.

The gene calls are TRBV11-2 and TRBJ2-1; 11 bases align to TRBD2. The CDR3 totals 17 residues. J gave up 8 bases and V 3 bases, and 12 bases lay outside the gene matches. Germline V lookup: CDR1 SGHAT, CDR2 FQNNGV. CDR3 loop: CASSFQILAGVGYEQFF. CDR3 nucleotides: TGTGCCAGCAGCTTCCAGATACTAGCGGGAGTTGGATATGAGCAGTTCTTC.

In this sample, this clonotype turned up a few times. This chain links TRBV12-3 or TRBV12-4 with TRBJ2-5, with no clear D. V shed 4 bases and J shed 5 bases, with 11 bases lying between them. This CDR3 spans 13 amino acids. CDR3 region: CASSYLVAETQYF. The CDR3 region has the DNA TGTGCCAGCAGTTACTTGGTCGCGGAGACCCAGTACTTC.